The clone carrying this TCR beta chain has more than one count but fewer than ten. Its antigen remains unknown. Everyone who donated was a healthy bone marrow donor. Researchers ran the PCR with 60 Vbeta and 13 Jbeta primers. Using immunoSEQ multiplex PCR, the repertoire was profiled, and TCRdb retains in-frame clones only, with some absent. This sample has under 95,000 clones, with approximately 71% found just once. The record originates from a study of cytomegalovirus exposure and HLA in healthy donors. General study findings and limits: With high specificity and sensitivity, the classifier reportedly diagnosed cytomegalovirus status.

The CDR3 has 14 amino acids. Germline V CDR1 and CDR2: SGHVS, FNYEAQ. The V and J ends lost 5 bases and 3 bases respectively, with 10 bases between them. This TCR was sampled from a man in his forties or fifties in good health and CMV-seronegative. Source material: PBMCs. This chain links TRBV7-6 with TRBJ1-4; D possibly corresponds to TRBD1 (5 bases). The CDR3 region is CASSRDLANEKLFF. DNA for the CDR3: TGTGCCAGCAGCCGGGACTTAGCTAATGAAAAACTGTTTTTT.